Listed below are T cell receptor beta chains from one sample, sequenced in a study of blood T cell repertoires in COVID-19. The data were produced by immunoSEQ multiplex PCR, yet TCRdb's version contains in-frame clones alone and is incomplete. The profile shows about 83,000 clones, about 88% of them singletons. Sequenced input: peripheral blood. These receptor sequences come from a human donor in a cohort sampled during active COVID-19. Each CDR3 is given with its conserved first and last residue. The D gene is left open where the match is weak. Clone size is stated in some rows and not others, as once, few, many or a class when expanded.

TRBV6-5,TRBJ1-6,TRBD1,NA,CASRTGEANSPLHF,TGTGCCAGCAGGACAGGGGAGGCAAATTCACCCCTCCACTTT
TRBV28,TRBJ2-3,TRBD2,NA,CASTAGGVTDTQYF,TGTGCCAGCACTGCGGGGGGGGTCACAGATACGCAGTATTTT
TRBV4-3,TRBJ1-2,NA,NA,CASSQDYSGENYGYTF,TGCGCCAGCAGCCAAGATTATAGCGGGGAAAACTATGGCTACACCTTC
TRBV5-1,TRBJ1-3,NA,NA,CASRKGLSGNTIYF,TGCGCCAGCAGGAAGGGGCTCTCTGGAAACACCATATATTTT
TRBV7-2,TRBJ2-6,NA,NA,CASSLYGGTVLTF,TGTGCCAGCAGCTTATATGGGGGGACAGTGCTGACTTTC
TRBV30,TRBJ2-6,NA,NA,CAWKRGTGANVLTF,TGTGCCTGGAAGAGGGGGACTGGGGCCAACGTCCTGACTTTC
TRBV7-2,TRBJ1-2,TRBD1,NA,CASSIRTGQGVRKGYTF,TGTGCCAGCAGCATACGGACAGGGCAGGGGGTAAGGAAGGGCTACACCTTC
TRBV18,TRBJ1-1,TRBD1,NA,CASSLGTVNTEAFF,TGTGCCAGCTCGCTTGGGACAGTGAACACTGAAGCTTTCTTT
TRBV6-9,TRBJ1-6,NA,NA,CASSYSGANYNSPLHF,TGTGCCAGCAGTTATTCAGGGGCAAACTATAATTCACCCCTCCACTTT
TRBV9,TRBJ2-6,NA,NA,CASSVLGGSGANVLTF,TGTGCCAGCAGCGTGTTGGGGGGCTCTGGGGCCAACGTCCTGACTTTC
TRBV19,TRBJ2-1,TRBD2,NA,CASSIVSSGSLSEQFF,TGTGCCAGTAGTATAGTATCCAGCGGGAGTCTCAGTGAGCAGTTCTTC
TRBV2,TRBJ1-5,TRBD1,NA,CASSPDRGNQPQHF,TGTGCCAGCAGTCCGGACAGGGGTAATCAGCCCCAGCATTTT
TRBV30,TRBJ2-5,TRBD1,NA,CAWSPQDRRQETQYF,TGTGCCTGGAGCCCACAGGACAGGCGACAAGAGACCCAGTACTTC
TRBV6-5,TRBJ2-5,NA,NA,CASSSQGAGRGPPDF,TGTGCCAGCAGTTCCCAGGGGGCTGGGCGGGGGCCCCCGGACTTC
TRBV6-2/TRBV6-3,TRBJ2-1,NA,NA,CASSYPKPGGAGSYNEQFF,TGTGCCAGCAGTTACCCGAAACCAGGGGGAGCGGGCTCCTACAATGAGCAGTTCTTC
TRBV5-5,TRBJ1-4,TRBD1,NA,CASSVGTGRTNEKLFF,TGTGCCAGCAGCGTCGGGACAGGGCGAACTAATGAAAAACTGTTTTTT
TRBV9,TRBJ1-2,TRBD1,NA,CASSATPPTGKDGYTF,TGTGCCAGCAGCGCGACCCCCCCGACAGGGAAGGATGGCTACACCTTC
TRBV24-1,TRBJ2-1,TRBD2,NA,CATSDRAGGSVNEQFF,TGTGCCACCAGTGATAGGGCGGGGGGATCCGTGAATGAGCAGTTCTTC
TRBV12-3/TRBV12-4,TRBJ1-2,TRBD1,NA,CASSPGTGYHTF,TGTGCCAGCAGTCCCGGGACAGGGTACCACACCTTC
TRBV3-1/TRBV3-2,TRBJ1-1,NA,NA,CASSAQGRYTEAFF,TGTGCCAGCAGCGCTCAGGGGAGATACACTGAAGCTTTCTTT
TRBV3-1/TRBV3-2,TRBJ2-7,TRBD2,NA,CASSQEAGAHYEQYF,TGTGCCAGCAGCCAAGAAGCGGGGGCACACTACGAGCAGTACTTC
TRBV27,TRBJ2-1,TRBD2,few,CASSFSGNTNEQFF,TGTGCCAGCAGTTTTAGCGGGAACACTAATGAGCAGTTCTTC
TRBV9,TRBJ2-6,NA,once,CASKQGGRSGANVLTF,TGTGCCAGCAAGCAGGGGGGCCGCTCTGGGGCCAACGTCCTGACTTTC
TRBV28,TRBJ2-7,NA,few,CASSFEGGEQYF,TGTGCCAGCAGTTTCGAAGGGGGCGAGCAGTACTTC
TRBV6-5,TRBJ2-1,NA,NA,CASWARRGLYNEQFF,TGTGCCAGCTGGGCGCGGAGGGGATTATACAATGAGCAGTTCTTC
TRBV6-5,TRBJ2-2,TRBD1,NA,CASRGTGGTGELFF,TGTGCCAGCAGAGGGACAGGTGGCACCGGGGAGCTGTTTTTT
TRBV28,TRBJ1-3,NA,NA,CASSLPQVTGNTIYF,TGTGCCAGCAGTTTACCACAGGTCACCGGAAACACCATATATTTT
TRBV7-8,TRBJ1-3,NA,NA,CASSSQPPDSGNTIYF,TGTGCCAGCAGTTCACAGCCACCGGACTCTGGAAACACCATATATTTT
TRBV19,TRBJ2-7,NA,NA,CASSIGGQGPYEQYF,TGTGCCAGTAGTATAGGGGGGCAGGGGCCCTACGAGCAGTACTTC
TRBV6-5,TRBJ2-5,TRBD2,NA,CASNPTAGAETQYF,TGTGCCAGCAATCCCACAGCGGGAGCAGAGACCCAGTACTTC
TRBV14,TRBJ2-4,NA,NA,CASSRGFGNIQYF,TGTGCCAGCAGCCGAGGATTCGGAAACATTCAGTACTTC
TRBV28,TRBJ2-5,TRBD1,NA,CANLDRAKKTQYF,TGTGCCAACCTGGACAGGGCGAAAAAGACCCAGTACTTC
TRBV30,TRBJ1-1,NA,NA,CAWSGGPTEAFF,TGTGCCTGGAGTGGGGGGCCCACTGAAGCTTTCTTT
TRBV12-3/TRBV12-4,TRBJ2-5,TRBD1,few,CASRPGQKETQYF,TGTGCCAGCAGGCCGGGACAGAAAGAGACCCAGTACTTC
TRBV7-6,TRBJ2-3,TRBD2,NA,CASSPRTSGVTTDTQYF,TGTGCCAGCAGCCCTCGGACTAGCGGGGTTACCACAGATACGCAGTATTTT
TRBV7-2,TRBJ1-4,NA,NA,CASSPGGDREKLFF,TGTGCCAGCAGCCCCGGGGGGGATCGGGAAAAACTGTTTTTT
TRBV6-4,TRBJ1-5,NA,NA,CATRGDNQPQHF,TGTGCCACCAGGGGAGACAATCAGCCCCAGCATTTT
TRBV5-6,TRBJ1-1,NA,NA,CASNRPNTEAFF,TGTGCCAGCAACAGACCGAACACTGAAGCTTTCTTT
TRBV9,TRBJ2-1,TRBD2,NA,CASSVAGGPSLGNNEQFF,TGTGCCAGCAGCGTAGCGGGGGGTCCTAGTTTGGGCAACAATGAGCAGTTCTTC
TRBV5-4,TRBJ2-7,TRBD1,NA,CASSSKTGTGAEQYF,TGTGCCAGCAGCTCTAAAACCGGGACAGGGGCCGAGCAGTACTTC
TRBV5-1,TRBJ2-1,TRBD2,NA,CASSTTSAGDEQFF,TGCGCCAGCAGCACGACGTCAGCGGGAGATGAGCAGTTCTTC
TRBV7-2,TRBJ2-7,NA,few,CASSLAQTYEQYF,TGTGCCAGCAGCTTAGCGCAGACCTACGAGCAGTACTTC
TRBV6-5,TRBJ1-1,NA,NA,CASSKGGGTEAFF,TGTGCCAGCAGCAAAGGGGGGGGGACTGAAGCTTTCTTT
TRBV12-5,TRBJ1-3,TRBD1,NA,CASGLTGTGGTSSGNTIYF,TGTGCTAGTGGTTTGACCGGGACAGGGGGCACTAGCTCTGGAAACACCATATATTTT
TRBV19,TRBJ2-5,NA,NA,CASSIGRTQETQYF,TGTGCCAGTAGTATTGGTCGGACACAAGAGACCCAGTACTTC
TRBV19,TRBJ1-1,TRBD1,NA,CASRTTGLGTEAFF,TGTGCCAGTAGGACGACAGGGTTGGGCACTGAAGCTTTCTTT
TRBV27,TRBJ2-7,TRBD2,NA,CASSFGRAHEQYF,TGTGCCAGCAGCTTCGGGAGGGCCCACGAGCAGTACTTC
TRBV12-5,TRBJ2-5,TRBD2,NA,CASGRGAGGPILETQYF,TGTGCTAGTGGCCGGGGAGCGGGAGGACCGATTCTAGAGACCCAGTACTTC